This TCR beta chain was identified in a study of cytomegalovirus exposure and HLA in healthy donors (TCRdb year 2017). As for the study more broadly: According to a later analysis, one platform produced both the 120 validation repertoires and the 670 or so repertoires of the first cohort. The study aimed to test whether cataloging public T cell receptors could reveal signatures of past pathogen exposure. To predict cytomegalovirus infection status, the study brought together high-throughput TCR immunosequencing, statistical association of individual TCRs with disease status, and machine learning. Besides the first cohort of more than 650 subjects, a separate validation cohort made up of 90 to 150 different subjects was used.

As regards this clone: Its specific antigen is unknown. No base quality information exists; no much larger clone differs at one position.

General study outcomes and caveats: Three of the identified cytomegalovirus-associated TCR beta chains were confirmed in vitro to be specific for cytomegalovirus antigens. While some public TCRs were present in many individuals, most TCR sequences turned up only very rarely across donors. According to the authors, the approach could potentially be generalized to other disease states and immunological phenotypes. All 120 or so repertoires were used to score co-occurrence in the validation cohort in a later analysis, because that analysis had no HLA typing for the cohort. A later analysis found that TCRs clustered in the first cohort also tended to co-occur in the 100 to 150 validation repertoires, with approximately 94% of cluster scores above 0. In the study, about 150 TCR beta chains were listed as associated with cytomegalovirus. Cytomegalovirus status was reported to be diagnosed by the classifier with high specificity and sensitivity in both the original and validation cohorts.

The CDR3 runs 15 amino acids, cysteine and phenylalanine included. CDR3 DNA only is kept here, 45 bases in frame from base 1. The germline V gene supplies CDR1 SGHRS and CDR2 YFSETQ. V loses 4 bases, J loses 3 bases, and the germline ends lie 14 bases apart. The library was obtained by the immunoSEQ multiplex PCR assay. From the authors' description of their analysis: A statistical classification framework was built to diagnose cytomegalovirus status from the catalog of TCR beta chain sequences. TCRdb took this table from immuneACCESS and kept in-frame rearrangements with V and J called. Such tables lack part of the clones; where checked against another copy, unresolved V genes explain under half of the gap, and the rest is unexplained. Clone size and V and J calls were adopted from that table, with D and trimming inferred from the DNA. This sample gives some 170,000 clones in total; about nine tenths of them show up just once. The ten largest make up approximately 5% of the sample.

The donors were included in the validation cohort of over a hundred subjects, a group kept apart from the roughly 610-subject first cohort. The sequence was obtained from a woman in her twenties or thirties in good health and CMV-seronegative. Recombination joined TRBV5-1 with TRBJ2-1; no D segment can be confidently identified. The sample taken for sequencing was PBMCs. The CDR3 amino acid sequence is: CASSPRVGSYNEQFF. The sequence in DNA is TGCGCCAGCAGCCCTCGAGTTGGTAGCTACAATGAGCAGTTCTTC.